Following are 18 T cell receptor beta chains from one sample sequenced in a study of shared clonotypes between healthy human individuals (TCRdb year 2020). CD8 naive samples were CD45RO-negative cells positively selected for CCR7, giving a CD45RA+CCR7+ population that excluded TemRA cells. Library method: the immunoSEQ multiplex PCR assay. TCRdb stores this immuneACCESS table with in-frame sequences only. Part of the clones is absent; in the studies checked, under half of the shortfall reflects unresolved V genes, and no reason is known for the rest. The sample yields about 2 million clones; around 96% were counted once. Under 1.5% of the sample goes to the ten largest clones. Input material: naive CD8+ T cells sorted from blood. The cell subset or site label for this specimen denotes: CD45RA+CCR7+. These receptors all come from a man aged 18 to 29 in good health.

V gene TRBV4-1 combines with J gene TRBJ2-3; 7 bases align to TRBD2. The CDR3 runs to 15 residues. V lost 2 bases, J lost 5 bases, and 7 bases stayed unmatched. Germline V gives CDR1 MGHRA, CDR2 YSYEKL. The CDR3 region is CASSQRTSQGDTQYF. The CDR3 DNA is TGCGCCAGCAGCCAAAGGACTAGTCAAGGAGATACGCAGTATTTT.

The rearrangement joins TRBV28 to TRBJ1-2; possible D gene TRBD1, 5 bases. CDR1 is MDHEN, CDR2 SYDVKM, per germline. The CDR3 contains 15 residues. V shed 3 bases and J shed 6 bases, with 17 bases lying between them. CDR3 nucleotide sequence: TGTGCCAGCAGTTTTGGGGACTTTTACCCCGATGGCTACACCTTC. It specifies CASSFGDFYPDGYTF.

Remarks on this clone: Relative to the germline gene, one junction end is altered; a read error may explain this. This sequence joins TRBV13 and TRBJ2-7; either TRBD1 or TRBD2 may supply D (5 bases each). The CDR3 contains 14 residues. Per germline, CDR1 PRHDT and CDR2 FYEKMQ (reference sequence). In DNA, the CDR3 is TGTGCCAGCAGACTCCGGGACCTCCCCTACAAGCAGTACTTC. It encodes CASRLRDLPYKQYF.

A single count supports this clone. The same CDR3 is also encoded by other DNA sequences in this sample. This chain joins TRBV19 and TRBJ1-1, with 9 bases aligning to TRBD1. The germline V gene has CDR1 LNHDA and CDR2 SQIVND (reference sequence). The CDR3 contains 13 residues. V lost 9 bases to trimming and J lost 0 bases; unmatched junction nucleotides: 2. CDR3 residues: CASRTGVNTEAFF. Written as DNA, the CDR3 is TGTGCCAGCCGGACAGGGGTGAACACTGAAGCTTTCTTT.

The chain has TRBV27 and TRBJ2-1, with 8 bases lining up with TRBD1. The trim removed 10 bases at V and 4 bases at J, leaving 12 bases unmatched. Germline loops: CDR1 MNHEY, CDR2 SMNVEV (reference sequence). This CDR3 has 15 residues. CDR3 region: CAIESDREFYNEQFF. The CDR3 nucleotides read TGTGCCATTGAATCGGACAGGGAGTTTTACAATGAGCAGTTCTTC.

This chain connects TRBV10-3 to TRBJ1-2; perhaps TRBD1 as D (6 bases). Trimming shortened V by 0 bases and J by 5 bases, and 13 bases separated the two germline ends. The CDR3 contains 15 residues. Per the germline V gene, CDR1 is ENHRY and CDR2 is SYGVKD. CDR3 nucleotides: TGTGCCATCAGTGAGTCGGGGGGGCTCGGGTATGGCTACACCTTC. Its translation: CAISESGGLGYGYTF.

The chain links TRBV7-9 to TRBJ2-5; D is perhaps TRBD1 (6 bases). CDR3 length: 15 amino acids. Germline CDR1 and CDR2: SEHNR and FQNEAQ (reference sequence). V was shortened by 6 bases and J by 0 bases, with 14 bases between the two germline ends. CDR3 in DNA: TGTGCCAGCAGTTCCGCGAACAGGGACCAAGAGACCCAGTACTTC. This encodes CASSSANRDQETQYF.

The rearrangement uses TRBV29-1 and TRBJ1-5, with D uncertain. The germline CDR1 and CDR2 sequences are SQVTM and ANQGSEA. The V end lost 0 bases, the J end lost 6 bases, and 6 bases lay between the germline ends. This CDR3 has 12 amino acids. CDR3 sequence (DNA): TGCAGCGTTGAAGATGGGTCTCAGCCCCAGCATTTT. Translated, it gives CSVEDGSQPQHF.

In this sample, this clone turned up once. Other DNA sequences in this sample translate to the same CDR3. The chain joins TRBV7-9 to TRBJ2-7, with D hard to call. The V end was cut by 0 bases, the J end by 2 bases, with 5 bases between. The CDR3 has 13 residues. Germline CDR1 is SEHNR and CDR2 is FQNEAQ (reference sequence). CDR3 residues: CASSLASTYEQYF. CDR3 bases: TGTGCCAGCAGCTTAGCAAGTACCTACGAGCAGTACTTC.

J is TRBJ2-2 and V is TRBV5-1, with 8 positions matching TRBD1. Per the germline V gene, CDR1 is SGHRS and CDR2 is YFSETQ. The CDR3 consists of 16 residues. V shed 3 bases, J shed 3 bases, and the junction held 7 bases outside the gene matches. The CDR3 spells CASSSPGGLDTGELFF. The CDR3 nucleotides read TGCGCCAGCAGCTCGCCAGGGGGCCTTGACACCGGGGAGCTGTTTTTT.

In this sample, this clone turned up once. The rearrangement uses TRBV15 and TRBJ1-4, with TRBD1 matching 7 bases. Per the germline V gene, CDR1 is LNHNV and CDR2 is YYDKDF (reference sequence). V lost 2 bases, J lost 4 bases, and 7 bases stayed unmatched. The CDR3 sequence is 16 residues long. The CDR3 is CATSRRDRDSNEKLFF. DNA of the CDR3: TGTGCCACCAGCAGAAGAGACCGGGACAGTAATGAAAAACTGTTTTTT. Based on the CDR3 plus reference TRBV15 and TRBJ1-4, the full variable domain is DAMVIQNPRYQVTQFGKPVTLSCSQTLNHNVMYWYQQKSSQAPKLLFHYYDKDFNNEADTPDNFQSRRPNTSFCFLDIRSPGLGDTAMYLCATSRRDRDSNEKLFFGSGTQLSVL.

This clone came up once. The V and J genes are TRBV27 and TRBJ2-7; D may correspond to TRBD1 or TRBD2 (5 bases each). Between the trimmed V and J ends, which lost 5 bases and 3 bases, there was a span of 11 bases. Germline loops: CDR1 MNHEY, CDR2 SMNVEV (reference sequence). The CDR3 is made up of 13 amino acids. The CDR3 DNA sequence: TGTGCCAGCAGTGAGGGAACAGGCTACGAGCAGTACTTC. Its translation: CASSEGTGYEQYF.

A note on this clone: At the DNA level, this CDR3 is encoded by other sequences in the same sample as well. The rearrangement links TRBV11-2 to TRBJ2-7, with 7 nucleotides matching TRBD1. The germline CDR1 and CDR2 sequences are SGHAT and FQNNGV. J was trimmed by 2 bases and V by 2 bases; bases with no gene match: 0. The CDR3 extends over 13 amino acids. The CDR3 bases are TGTGCCAGCAGCTTAACAGGGGCCTACGAGCAGTACTTC. It codes for CASSLTGAYEQYF. The entire variable domain, with the rest obtained from reference TRBV11-2 and TRBJ2-7, is as follows: EAGVAQSPRYKIIEKRQSVAFWCNPISGHATLYWYQQILGQGPKLLIQFQNNGVVDDSQLPKDRFSAERLKGVDSTLKIQPAKLEDSAVYLCASSLTGAYEQYFGPGTRLTVT.

Comment on this clone: Other DNA sequences in this specimen translate into the identical CDR3. This rearrangement joins TRBV9 to TRBJ2-1; D is ambiguous. Germline V lookup: CDR1 SGDLS, CDR2 YYNGEE. The CDR3 length is 12 residues. Deletions cut 0 bases from V and 10 bases from J, with 8 bases between. The CDR3 loop is CASSVAYGEQFF. The DNA for the CDR3 is TGTGCCAGCAGCGTAGCCTACGGAGAGCAGTTCTTC.

The table lists this clone with a count of one. V gene TRBV7-2 combines with J gene TRBJ1-2; 11 positions agree with TRBD1. This CDR3 comprises 12 residues. CDR1 and CDR2 (germline): SGHTA, FQGNSA. J gave up 10 bases and V 5 bases, and 3 bases lay outside the gene matches. The CDR3 sequence: CASSPGQGDYTF. The CDR3, as DNA: TGTGCCAGCAGCCCGGGACAGGGGGACTACACCTTC.

The chain joins TRBV11-3 to TRBJ2-7; 8 positions match TRBD1. Trimming took 5 bases from V and 5 from J; bases not matched to a gene: 11. The CDR3 has 15 amino acids. The germline CDR1 and CDR2 sequences are SGHNT and YENEEA. DNA for the CDR3: TGTGCCAGCAGCCCTGGGACAGGACATCCCCACGAGCAGTACTTC. Translation gives CASSPGTGHPHEQYF.

The J gene is TRBJ1-1, the V gene TRBV5-8; the match to TRBD1 covers 7 bases. V shed 4 bases, J shed 5 bases, and the junction held 5 bases outside the gene matches. This CDR3 spans 13 amino acids. Looked up from germline, CDR1 is SGHTS and CDR2 is YDEGEE. The CDR3 is CASSPTTGTEAFF. The CDR3 DNA sequence: TGTGCCAGCAGCCCCACGACAGGGACTGAAGCTTTCTTT.

The chain recombines TRBV19 with TRBJ2-3; no firm D call. Trimming removed 7 bases from V and 3 bases from J, with 14 bases in between. This CDR3 spans 14 amino acids. CDR1 LNHDA and CDR2 SQIVND come from the germline V gene (reference sequence). The chain's CDR3 is CASTDGSRTDTQYF. The DNA for the CDR3 is TGTGCCAGTACCGACGGGTCCCGGACAGATACGCAGTATTTT.